The rows below give T cell receptor beta chains drawn from one sample of a study of cytomegalovirus exposure and HLA in healthy donors. TCRdb keeps only in-frame clones here, not all; method: immunoSEQ multiplex PCR. Seen here are 70,000 to 100,000 clones, 60% to 80% observed once, and the top ten hold roughly 25%. The sequenced material came from PBMCs. The source of these receptors is a woman aged 45-65 years in good health and CMV-seropositive. CDR3s include the opening cysteine and the closing phenylalanine or tryptophan. The order of the fields is CDR3 length, J gene, V gene, D gene, clone size, CDR3 DNA, CDR3 protein. D genes are given only for firm matches. Clone size, where shown, is once, few, many, or a class for clones that have expanded.

cdr3_length: 15; j_call: TRBJ2-6; v_call: TRBV27; d_call: TRBD1; clone_size: .; cdr3_nt: TGTGCCAGCAGTCCCGGACAGGAGGGGGCCAACGTCCTGACTTTC; cdr3_aa: CASSPGQEGANVLTF
cdr3_length: 17; j_call: TRBJ1-6; v_call: TRBV27; d_call: .; clone_size: .; cdr3_nt: TGTGCCAGCAGTTTATCGGCGGAGAGCTCCTATAATTCACCCCTCCACTTT; cdr3_aa: CASSLSAESSYNSPLHF
cdr3_length: 12; j_call: TRBJ2-5; v_call: TRBV2; d_call: TRBD1; clone_size: .; cdr3_nt: TGTGCCAGCAATACAGGGGAAGAGACCCAGTACTTC; cdr3_aa: CASNTGEETQYF
cdr3_length: 15; j_call: TRBJ2-1; v_call: TRBV5-8; d_call: TRBD2; clone_size: few; cdr3_nt: TGTGCCAGCAGCTTGAGACTAGCGGGAGGTAATGAGCAGTTCTTC; cdr3_aa: CASSLRLAGGNEQFF
cdr3_length: 15; j_call: TRBJ2-3; v_call: TRBV23-1; d_call: .; clone_size: .; cdr3_nt: TGCGCCAGCAGTCAGTGGGTGTCTAGCAGCCATACGCAGTATTTT; cdr3_aa: CASSQWVSSSHTQYF
cdr3_length: 17; j_call: TRBJ2-3; v_call: TRBV27; d_call: .; clone_size: .; cdr3_nt: TGTGCCAGCAGTTTAGGAATGAGGGCGGGACCCACAGATACGCAGTATTTT; cdr3_aa: CASSLGMRAGPTDTQYF
cdr3_length: 14; j_call: TRBJ2-5; v_call: TRBV5-4; d_call: TRBD1; clone_size: .; cdr3_nt: TGTGCCAGCAGCTTCTCAGGGGGCCTAGAGACCCAGTACTTC; cdr3_aa: CASSFSGGLETQYF
cdr3_length: 16; j_call: TRBJ2-4; v_call: TRBV9; d_call: .; clone_size: .; cdr3_nt: TGTGCCAGCAGCGTAGGGGGAGGACTAACTAAAAACATTCAGTACTTC; cdr3_aa: CASSVGGGLTKNIQYF
cdr3_length: 17; j_call: TRBJ2-3; v_call: TRBV9; d_call: TRBD1; clone_size: once; cdr3_nt: TGTGCCAGCAGCACCACTCCGGGACAGGGTATCACAGATACGCAGTATTTT; cdr3_aa: CASSTTPGQGITDTQYF
cdr3_length: 14; j_call: TRBJ1-2; v_call: TRBV30; d_call: .; clone_size: .; cdr3_nt: TGTGCCTGGAGGGTCCAGGGGAGGGACTATGGCTACACCTTC; cdr3_aa: CAWRVQGRDYGYTF
cdr3_length: 14; j_call: TRBJ2-4; v_call: TRBV12-5; d_call: TRBD1; clone_size: .; cdr3_nt: TGTGCTAGTGCCGAACAGGGGGGCAAAAACATTCAGTACTTC; cdr3_aa: CASAEQGGKNIQYF
cdr3_length: 14; j_call: TRBJ1-1; v_call: TRBV6-5; d_call: TRBD1; clone_size: .; cdr3_nt: TGTGCCAGCAGGGGACAGGGGGGGAACACTGAAGCTTTCTTT; cdr3_aa: CASRGQGGNTEAFF
cdr3_length: 14; j_call: TRBJ2-2; v_call: TRBV9; d_call: .; clone_size: .; cdr3_nt: TGTGCCAGCAGCGTCCCCATGAGTACCGGGGAGCTGTTTTTT; cdr3_aa: CASSVPMSTGELFF
cdr3_length: 13; j_call: TRBJ2-1; v_call: TRBV29-1; d_call: TRBD1; clone_size: .; cdr3_nt: TGCAGCGTTGGGGACAGGGGCTACAATGAGCAGTTCTTC; cdr3_aa: CSVGDRGYNEQFF
cdr3_length: 15; j_call: TRBJ1-1; v_call: TRBV19; d_call: .; clone_size: .; cdr3_nt: TGTGCCAGTAGTATTAATACAGGGTCTCTAGGTGGAGCTTTCTTT; cdr3_aa: CASSINTGSLGGAFF
cdr3_length: 14; j_call: TRBJ2-7; v_call: TRBV11-2; d_call: .; clone_size: once; cdr3_nt: TGTGCCAGCAGCCCCCCCCGGGGTTCCTACAAGCAGTACTTC; cdr3_aa: CASSPPRGSYKQYF
cdr3_length: 14; j_call: TRBJ2-6; v_call: TRBV28; d_call: .; clone_size: .; cdr3_nt: TGTGCCAGCAGTTTCAGCTCTGGGGCCAACGTCCTGACTTTC; cdr3_aa: CASSFSSGANVLTF
cdr3_length: 14; j_call: TRBJ2-3; v_call: TRBV9; d_call: .; clone_size: .; cdr3_nt: TGTGCCAGCAGCGTAGACTTAGACACAGATACGCAGTATTTT; cdr3_aa: CASSVDLDTDTQYF
cdr3_length: 17; j_call: TRBJ1-1; v_call: TRBV7-9; d_call: TRBD1; clone_size: .; cdr3_nt: TGTGCCAGCAGCTCCAGGGGGCAGAGGAGGGACAGCACTGAAGCTTTCTTT; cdr3_aa: CASSSRGQRRDSTEAFF
cdr3_length: 13; j_call: TRBJ1-5; v_call: TRBV25-1; d_call: TRBD1; clone_size: .; cdr3_nt: TGTGCCAGCAGTGCAGGGGGCGGTCAGCCCCAGCATTTT; cdr3_aa: CASSAGGGQPQHF
cdr3_length: 16; j_call: TRBJ2-3; v_call: TRBV7-9; d_call: TRBD2; clone_size: .; cdr3_nt: TGTGCCAGCAGCCCATGGGCAGCGGGAGGCACAGATACGCAGTATTTT; cdr3_aa: CASSPWAAGGTDTQYF
cdr3_length: 15; j_call: TRBJ1-5; v_call: TRBV19; d_call: TRBD1; clone_size: .; cdr3_nt: TGTGCCAGTAGACCTTGGTCAGGGGGAGATCAGCCCCAGCATTTT; cdr3_aa: CASRPWSGGDQPQHF
cdr3_length: 16; j_call: TRBJ1-4; v_call: TRBV12-5; d_call: .; clone_size: once; cdr3_nt: TGTGCTAGTGGTTTGATTCGTCTCTCTGGGAGGGAAAAACTGTTTTTT; cdr3_aa: CASGLIRLSGREKLFF
cdr3_length: 14; j_call: TRBJ2-3; v_call: TRBV6-1; d_call: TRBD1; clone_size: few; cdr3_nt: TGTGCCAGCAGGGGGGACAGGGGCACAGATACGCAGTATTTT; cdr3_aa: CASRGDRGTDTQYF
cdr3_length: 15; j_call: TRBJ1-1; v_call: TRBV6-5; d_call: .; clone_size: .; cdr3_nt: TGTGCCAGCAGCCCGCAACTCGGACAGCTCACTGAAGCTTTCTTT; cdr3_aa: CASSPQLGQLTEAFF
cdr3_length: 15; j_call: TRBJ2-1; v_call: TRBV6-1; d_call: TRBD2; clone_size: .; cdr3_nt: TGTGCCAGCAGGGGCGGGACTAGCGGGAACAATGAGCAGTTCTTC; cdr3_aa: CASRGGTSGNNEQFF
cdr3_length: 17; j_call: TRBJ2-2; v_call: TRBV5-5; d_call: TRBD2; clone_size: .; cdr3_nt: TGTGCCAGCAGCTTGCGGCTAGCGGGAGGCAACACCGGGGAGCTGTTTTTT; cdr3_aa: CASSLRLAGGNTGELFF
cdr3_length: 12; j_call: TRBJ2-2; v_call: TRBV27; d_call: .; clone_size: once; cdr3_nt: TGTGCCAGCAGGCGAGGAGGCGGGGAGCTGTTTTTT; cdr3_aa: CASRRGGGELFF
cdr3_length: 12; j_call: TRBJ2-2; v_call: TRBV6-5; d_call: .; clone_size: .; cdr3_nt: TGTGCCAGCAGTCCCCTAACCGGGGAGCTGTTTTTT; cdr3_aa: CASSPLTGELFF
cdr3_length: 16; j_call: TRBJ2-3; v_call: TRBV10-3; d_call: TRBD2; clone_size: .; cdr3_nt: TGTGCCATCAGTGGGGGAGCGGGGGGGAGCACAGATACGCAGTATTTT; cdr3_aa: CAISGGAGGSTDTQYF
cdr3_length: 14; j_call: TRBJ2-3; v_call: TRBV7-3; d_call: TRBD1; clone_size: .; cdr3_nt: TGTGCCAGCAGCCTCGGACAGGGTGGAGATACGCAGTATTTT; cdr3_aa: CASSLGQGGDTQYF
cdr3_length: 16; j_call: TRBJ1-4; v_call: TRBV4-1; d_call: .; clone_size: .; cdr3_nt: TGCGCCAGCAGCCAAGAGGGCGGGATCGGCAGTGAAAAACTGTTTTTT; cdr3_aa: CASSQEGGIGSEKLFF
cdr3_length: 15; j_call: TRBJ1-2; v_call: TRBV7-9; d_call: .; clone_size: .; cdr3_nt: TGTGCCAGCAGCTTAGGGGGGGGGACAAGCTATGGCTACACCTTC; cdr3_aa: CASSLGGGTSYGYTF
cdr3_length: 16; j_call: TRBJ2-1; v_call: TRBV7-9; d_call: TRBD2; clone_size: .; cdr3_nt: TGTGCCAGCAGTTCACCCCAACAGACTAGCCCCAATGAGCAGTTCTTC; cdr3_aa: CASSSPQQTSPNEQFF
cdr3_length: 13; j_call: TRBJ1-1; v_call: TRBV19; d_call: .; clone_size: .; cdr3_nt: TGTGCCAGTAGCCCCACAAGTAACACTGAAGCTTTCTTT; cdr3_aa: CASSPTSNTEAFF
cdr3_length: 14; j_call: TRBJ2-3; v_call: TRBV19; d_call: TRBD1; clone_size: .; cdr3_nt: TGTGCCACCCGGACAGGCCCGAGCACAGATACGCAGTATTTT; cdr3_aa: CATRTGPSTDTQYF
cdr3_length: 16; j_call: TRBJ1-2; v_call: TRBV9; d_call: TRBD1; clone_size: .; cdr3_nt: TGTGCCAGCAGCGTAGGAGGGACAGGGGCGAAGTATGGCTACACCTTC; cdr3_aa: CASSVGGTGAKYGYTF
cdr3_length: 17; j_call: TRBJ2-3; v_call: TRBV7-2; d_call: .; clone_size: once; cdr3_nt: TGTGCCAGCAGCCCCCAGGGGCAGGGCCGGTACACAGATACGCAGTATTTT; cdr3_aa: CASSPQGQGRYTDTQYF
cdr3_length: 14; j_call: TRBJ2-5; v_call: TRBV5-6; d_call: .; clone_size: .; cdr3_nt: TGTGCCAGCAGCTTGCGCGCCGCCGGAGAGACCCAGTACTTC; cdr3_aa: CASSLRAAGETQYF
cdr3_length: 13; j_call: TRBJ1-3; v_call: TRBV4-1; d_call: .; clone_size: .; cdr3_nt: TGCGCCAGCAGCCAAGAAAGCCTCCCCACCATATATTTT; cdr3_aa: CASSQESLPTIYF
cdr3_length: 18; j_call: TRBJ1-1; v_call: TRBV7-6; d_call: TRBD1; clone_size: .; cdr3_nt: TGTGCCAGCAGCTTAGTGCCGGGTAGGGGGCGCGTTGGCCCCTTAGCTTTCTTT; cdr3_aa: CASSLVPGRGRVGPLAFF
cdr3_length: 19; j_call: TRBJ2-1; v_call: TRBV6-1; d_call: .; clone_size: once; cdr3_nt: TGTGCCAGCAGTGAAGCGCTTCGTTTGTGGCGGGTAGGTTACAATGAGCAGTTCTTC; cdr3_aa: CASSEALRLWRVGYNEQFF
cdr3_length: 15; j_call: TRBJ2-7; v_call: TRBV10-3; d_call: TRBD2; clone_size: .; cdr3_nt: TGTGCCATCAGTGAAAGTAGCGGGGGGCTTGTCGAGCAGTACTTC; cdr3_aa: CAISESSGGLVEQYF
cdr3_length: 14; j_call: TRBJ2-1; v_call: TRBV7-2; d_call: .; clone_size: .; cdr3_nt: TGTGCCATAGAGACAACACTCACCTACAATGAGCAGTTCTTC; cdr3_aa: CAIETTLTYNEQFF
cdr3_length: 17; j_call: TRBJ2-2; v_call: TRBV7-8; d_call: .; clone_size: .; cdr3_nt: TGTGCCAGCAGCTCCCCTATCGGGACAACGAACACCGGGGAGCTGTTTTTT; cdr3_aa: CASSSPIGTTNTGELFF
cdr3_length: 14; j_call: TRBJ1-6; v_call: TRBV7-8; d_call: .; clone_size: once; cdr3_nt: TGTGCCAGCAGCCGACAATTGGGTAATTCACCCCTCCACTTT; cdr3_aa: CASSRQLGNSPLHF
cdr3_length: 18; j_call: TRBJ2-1; v_call: TRBV27; d_call: TRBD2; clone_size: .; cdr3_nt: TGTGCCAGCCGGACCGGGACTAGCGGGATCAGCTCCTACAATGAGCAGTTCTTC; cdr3_aa: CASRTGTSGISSYNEQFF
cdr3_length: 19; j_call: TRBJ2-1; v_call: TRBV5-1; d_call: TRBD2; clone_size: .; cdr3_nt: TGCGCCAGCAGCTTGGGGCCCAGACTAGCGTCCCAGGAATACAATGAGCAGTTCTTC; cdr3_aa: CASSLGPRLASQEYNEQFF